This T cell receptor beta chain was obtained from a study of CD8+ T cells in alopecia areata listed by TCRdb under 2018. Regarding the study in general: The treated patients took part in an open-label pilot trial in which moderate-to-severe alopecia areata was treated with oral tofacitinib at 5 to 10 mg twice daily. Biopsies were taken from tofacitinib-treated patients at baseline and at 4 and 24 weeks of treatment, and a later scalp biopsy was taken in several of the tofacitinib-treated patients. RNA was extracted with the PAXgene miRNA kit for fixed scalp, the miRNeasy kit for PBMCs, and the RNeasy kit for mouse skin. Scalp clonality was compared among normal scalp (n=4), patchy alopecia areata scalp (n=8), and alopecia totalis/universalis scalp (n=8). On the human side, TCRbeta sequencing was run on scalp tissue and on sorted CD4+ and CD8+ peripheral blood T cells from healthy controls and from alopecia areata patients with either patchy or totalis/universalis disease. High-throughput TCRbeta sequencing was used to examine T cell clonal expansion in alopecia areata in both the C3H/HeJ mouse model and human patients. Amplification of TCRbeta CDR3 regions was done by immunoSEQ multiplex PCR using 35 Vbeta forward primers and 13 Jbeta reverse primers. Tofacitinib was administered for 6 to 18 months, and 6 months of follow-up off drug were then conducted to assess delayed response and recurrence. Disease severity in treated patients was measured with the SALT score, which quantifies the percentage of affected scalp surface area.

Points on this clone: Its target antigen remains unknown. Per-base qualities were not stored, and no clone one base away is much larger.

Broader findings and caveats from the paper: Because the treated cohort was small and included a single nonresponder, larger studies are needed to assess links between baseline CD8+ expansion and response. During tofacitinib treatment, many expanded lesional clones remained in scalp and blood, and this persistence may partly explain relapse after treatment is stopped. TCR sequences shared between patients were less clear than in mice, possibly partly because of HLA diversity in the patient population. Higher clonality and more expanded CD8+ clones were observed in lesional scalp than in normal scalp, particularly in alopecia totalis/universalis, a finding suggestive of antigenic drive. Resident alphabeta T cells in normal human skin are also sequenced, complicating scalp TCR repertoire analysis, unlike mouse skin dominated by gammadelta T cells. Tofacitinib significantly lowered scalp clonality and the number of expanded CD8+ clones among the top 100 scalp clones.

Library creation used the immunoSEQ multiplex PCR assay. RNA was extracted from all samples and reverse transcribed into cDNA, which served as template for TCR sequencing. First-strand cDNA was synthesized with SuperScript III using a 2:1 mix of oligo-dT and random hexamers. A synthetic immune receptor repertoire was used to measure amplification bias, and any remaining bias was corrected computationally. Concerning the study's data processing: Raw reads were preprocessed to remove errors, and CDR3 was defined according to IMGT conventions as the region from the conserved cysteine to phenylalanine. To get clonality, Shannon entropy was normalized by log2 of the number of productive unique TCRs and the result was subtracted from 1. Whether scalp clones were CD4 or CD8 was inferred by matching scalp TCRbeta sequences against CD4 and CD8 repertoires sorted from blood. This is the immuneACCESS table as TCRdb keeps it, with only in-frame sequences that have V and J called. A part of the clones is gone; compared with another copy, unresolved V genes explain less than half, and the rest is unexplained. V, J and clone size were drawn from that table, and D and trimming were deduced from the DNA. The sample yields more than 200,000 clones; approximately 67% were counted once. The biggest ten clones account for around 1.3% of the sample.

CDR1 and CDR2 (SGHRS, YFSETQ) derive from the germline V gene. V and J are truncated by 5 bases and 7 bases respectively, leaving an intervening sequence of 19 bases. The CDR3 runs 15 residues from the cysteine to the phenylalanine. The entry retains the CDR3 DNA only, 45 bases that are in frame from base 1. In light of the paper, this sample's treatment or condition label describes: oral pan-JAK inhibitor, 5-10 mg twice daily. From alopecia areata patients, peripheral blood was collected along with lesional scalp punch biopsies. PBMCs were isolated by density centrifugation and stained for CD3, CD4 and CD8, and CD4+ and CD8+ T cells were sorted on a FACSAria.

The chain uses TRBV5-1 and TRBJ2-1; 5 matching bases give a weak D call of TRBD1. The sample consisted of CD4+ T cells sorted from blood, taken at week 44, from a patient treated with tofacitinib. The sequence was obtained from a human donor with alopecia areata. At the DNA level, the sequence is TGCGCCAGCAGGCTGAGTCAGATTGGGGCTAATGAGCAGTTCTTC. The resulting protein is CASRLSQIGANEQFF.